The sequence of this TCR beta chain was determined in a study of T cell repertoires in cytomegalovirus infection. Study-wide results and limits: Summed frequency of public TCR beta families distinguished CMV carriers with the relevant HLA.

MiXCR, applied by TCRdb to the reads, yields one record per CDR3 protein. Seen here are about 900,000 distinct CDR3 sequences, 30% to 40% observed once, and the top ten hold around 15%. This CDR3 spans 13 amino acids. Germline V CDR1 and CDR2: SGHTA, FQGNSA. Trimming shortened V by 5 bases and J by 0 bases, and 6 bases separated the two germline ends. This clonotype was seen ten or more times. Its antigen is still unknown. The rearrangement uses TRBV7-2 and TRBJ2-3; unclear D gene. This TCR derives from a human donor in good health (CMV status not recorded). Some clones in this sample may be carry-over from other donors' samples. This material consisted of cultured CD8+ T cells from PBMCs, taken from culture after CMV antigen stimulation. CDR3 coding DNA: TGTGCCAGCAGCGCCTTTAGCACAGATACGCAGTATTTT. Amino acids: CASSAFSTDTQYF.